Below are 18 T cell receptor beta chains sequenced from a single sample in a study of tumor-infiltrating lymphocytes in primary liver carcinoma. Extraction of RNA together with DNA used 20-30 mg of unsorted bulk tissue. Total RNA amounting to 450 to 550 ng was the source from which TCR beta cDNA was made with a constant-region primer. Libraries for TCR beta were built through three nested multiplex PCR rounds, which together made up a slightly modified ARM-PCR procedure. The study ran its first two PCR rounds for around 10 cycles each, using TRBV1-TRBV30 forward primers and a C-beta reverse primer. MiXCR, applied by TCRdb to the multiplex PCR reads, yields one record per CDR3 protein. The profile covers about 54,000 distinct CDR3 sequences, with 70% to 85% appearing a single time and 25% taken by the ten largest. The material sequenced was liver tumor tissue from sampling region 2. Indicated subset: tumor region T2, inferior pole. The receptor source for this set is a man aged 35-49 years with primary liver carcinoma and hepatitis B virus infection.

In the case of this clonotype: The germline gene is not matched at one end of the junction; a read error may be the cause. The chain couples TRBV6-5 to TRBJ2-7, with 8 positions matching TRBD2. This CDR3 is built from 14 residues. CDR1 is MNHEY and CDR2 is SVGAGI in the germline V gene. CDR3 amino acids: CAPRPEGLVYEQNF. CDR3 DNA: TGTGCCCCCAGGCCGGAGGGACTAGTCTACGAGCAGAACTTC.

Worth noting for this clonotype: Germline and junction disagree at one end, which may indicate a read error. The rearrangement joins TRBV6-5 to TRBJ2-6; TRBD1 aligns across 7 bases. This CDR3 is built from 16 residues. Germline V gene data show CDR1 as MNHEY and CDR2 as SVGAGI. The CDR3 here is CASRSGDRSGANILTF. CDR3 bases: TGCGCCAGCAGATCAGGGGACAGATCCGGGGCCAACATCCTGACTTTC.

The chain joins TRBV6-6 to TRBJ2-1; 15 bases agree with TRBD2. This CDR3 has 18 amino acids. Looked up from germline, CDR1 is MNHNY and CDR2 is SVGAGI (reference sequence). V trimming: 6 bases; J trimming: 4 bases; junction bases outside the gene matches: 10. The CDR3 loop is CASSDGLAGGPIYNEQFF. The CDR3, as DNA: TGTGCCAGCAGCGATGGACTAGCGGGAGGGCCTATTTACAATGAGCAGTTCTTC.

The chain couples TRBV6-5 to TRBJ2-7; 7 positions agree with TRBD2. V gave up 11 bases and J gave up 3 bases; unmatched junction bases: 13. The CDR3 covers 14 residues. Germline CDR1 MNHEY, CDR2 SVGAGI. For the CDR3, the DNA is TGTGCCTCCAGGCCCGATGGACTAGTCTACGAGCAGTACTTC. This encodes CASRPDGLVYEQYF.

On this clonotype: Compared with germline, one end of the junction differs, possibly owing to a read error. The CDR3 nucleotides read TGTGCCCGGAGTTCCCTATCCCCATATACGCAGTATTTC. Translating it yields CARSSLSPYTQYF. The J gene is TRBJ2-3, the V gene TRBV30; D remains unclear. Germline CDR1 reads GTSNPN; CDR2 reads SVGIG (reference sequence). The CDR3 spans 13 residues.

This rearrangement joins TRBV2 to TRBJ2-1, with 10 bases fitting TRBD2. The length of the CDR3 is 15 residues. Trimming took 8 bases from V and 11 from J; bases not matched to a gene: 15. Germline CDR1 is SNHLY and CDR2 is FYNNEI. The CDR3: CASHRTSGGELKQFF. CDR3 bases: TGTGCCAGCCACAGGACTAGCGGAGGGGAACTGAAGCAGTTCTTC.

The rearrangement uses TRBV7-8 and TRBJ2-1, with D possibly TRBD2 on 6 matching bases. CDR3 length: 13 amino acids. The germline V gene has CDR1 SGHVS and CDR2 FQNEAQ. V was cut by 9 bases and J by 8 bases, with 17 bases left in between. The CDR3 DNA reads TGTGCCAGGAGCGCCGCTAGCGTCGATGAGCAGTTCTTC. Translating gives CARSAASVDEQFF. Combining the CDR3 with reference TRBV7-8 and TRBJ2-1 gives the whole variable domain GAGVSQSPRYKVAKRGQDVALRCDPISGHVSLFWYQQALGQGPEFLTYFQNEAQLDKSGLPSDRFFAERPEGSVSTLKIQRTQQEDSAVYLCARSAASVDEQFFGPGTRLTVL.

This clonotype was seen more than once but under ten times. Possible read error: a much larger clone is one base away. The chain employs TRBV24-1 and TRBJ2-1; D possibly corresponds to TRBD1 (5 bases). Between the trimmed V and J ends, which lost 7 bases and 8 bases, there was a span of 23 bases. This CDR3 comprises 16 residues. CDR1 is KGHDR and CDR2 is SFDVKD in the germline V gene. CDR3 nucleotide sequence: TGTGCCACCAGCTACTACGCCAAGGGTAGGGGCCATGAGCAGTTCTTC. It translates to CATSYYAKGRGHEQFF.

A note on this clonotype: Since the CDR3 does not end with the conserved phenylalanine or tryptophan, this likely comes from a read error. This rearrangement joins TRBV28 to TRBJ2-7; 7 bases fit TRBD1. The CDR3 spans 14 residues. Trimming at V came to 3 bases and at J to 3 bases, leaving 5 bases not matched to a gene. Germline V gives CDR1 MDHEN, CDR2 SYDVKM. The DNA of the CDR3 is TGTGCCAGCAGTTTGACAGGGTGGGACTACGAGCAGTACTTA. This translates into CASSLTGWDYEQYL.

V is TRBV11-2 and J is TRBJ2-7; D unclear. The CDR3 is 17 amino acids. The V gene lost 7 bases and the J gene lost 13 bases, with 35 bases spanning the gap. Germline values: CDR1 SGHAT, CDR2 FQNNGV. Here the CDR3 DNA reads TGTGCCAGCAACCTAGACCCATTTTTGTCCCTCTCCTACGAACAATACTTC. Its translation is CASNLDPFLSLSYEQYF.

Ten or more counts support this clonotype. This chain uses TRBV29-1 with TRBJ2-1; D not resolved. Germline CDR1 SQVTM, CDR2 ANQGSEA. The CDR3 extends over 15 amino acids. V lost 3 bases and J lost 4, with 16 bases in between. CDR3 amino acids: CSVDDSRPPYNEQFF. For the CDR3, the DNA is TGCAGCGTTGACGACTCCCGGCCCCCTTACAATGAGCAGTTCTTC.

This clonotype was observed a handful of times. V and J are TRBV19 and TRBJ2-2, with D maybe TRBD2 (5 bases). CDR1 and CDR2 from the germline V gene are LNHDA and SQIVND (reference sequence). The CDR3 runs 14 residues. With 6 bases removed from V and 1 base from J, the gap between germline ends came to 9 bases. CDR3: CASSPGMNTGELFF. CDR3 bases: TGTGCCAGTAGCCCGGGGATGAACACCGGGGAGCTGTTTTTT.

In the case of this clonotype: Since no conserved phenylalanine or tryptophan closes the CDR3, a read error is the likely cause. No DNA is shown, since the ends of the CDR3 on it are uncertain; the CDR3 is the one TCRdb lists. The chain employs TRBV4-1 and TRBJ1-1. Germline assignment: CDR1 MGHRA and CDR2 YSYEKL. The CDR3 has 13 residues if both end residues are counted. This CDR3 is CTSSPNMNTEALL.

Points on this clonotype: A junction boundary mismatches the germline segment, possibly from a read error. This chain joins TRBV6-1 and TRBJ2-3; weak D call: TRBD1 (5 bases). The CDR3 covers 12 residues. In germline, CDR1 is MNHNS, CDR2 SASEGT. CDR3 in amino acids: CVSRVTTDTQYF. DNA of the CDR3: TGTGTCAGCAGGGTTACTACAGATACGCAGTATTTT.

In its sample, this clonotype was seen a few times. Mismatch with germline at one junction end may stem from a read error. The V gene is TRBV11-3, the J gene TRBJ2-2; TRBD2 aligns across 8 bases. CDR1 and CDR2 from the germline V gene are SGHNT and YENEEA. This CDR3 is built from 16 residues. DNA for the CDR3: TGTGCCAGCAGCTTACAAGCGGGAGCGGGAGTCGGGGAGCCGTTTTTT. Protein: CASSLQAGAGVGEPFF.

With respect to this clonotype: One end of the junction is discordant with germline, which a read error may explain. CDR3 sequence: CTSISLRQGYSYEQYF. CDR3 nucleotides: TGTACCAGCATCTCCCTCCGACAGGGTTACTCCTACGAGCAGTACTTC. The chain joins TRBV28 to TRBJ2-7; 7 bases fit TRBD1. CDR1 and CDR2 from the germline V gene are MDHEN and SYDVKM. CDR3 length: 16 amino acids.

Points on this clonotype: This clone may be a read error of a much larger clone one base away. The gene calls are TRBV24-1 and TRBJ2-2; D not resolved. V was pared by 9 bases and J by 1 base, with 5 bases between. The CDR3 extends over 12 amino acids. Germline V lookup: CDR1 KGHDR, CDR2 SFDVKD. CDR3 sequence reads: CATGVNTGELFF. The CDR3 DNA reads TGTGCCACCGGGGTGAACACCGGGGAGCTGTTTTTT.

For this clonotype: One junction end does not reproduce the germline sequence, and a read error may be involved. The genes are TRBV12-3 or TRBV12-4 and TRBJ1-2; 7 bases line up with TRBD1. This CDR3 spans 14 amino acids. CDR3 DNA sequence: TGTGCCAGCGGTCTCGGGACAGACCTAACTGGCTACACCTTT. This encodes CASGLGTDLTGYTF.